These 8 T cell receptor beta chains were sequenced from one sample in a study of CD8 T cells in Susac syndrome. RNA, at roughly 0.45 to 1 ug, was reverse transcribed with random hexamers. MiXCR, run by TCRdb on the immunoSEQ multiplex PCR reads, gives a single entry per CDR3 protein. The sample records 120,000 or so distinct CDR3 sequences, 94% being singletons. The sequencing input was CD4+ T cells from PBMCs. These receptors were collected from a human donor in good health.

This chain uses TRBV23-1 with TRBJ2-7, with 7 bases matching TRBD1. TRBV23-1 is an open reading frame, and its role is uncertain. The CDR3 consists of 15 residues. Trimming took 3 bases from V and 5 from J; bases not matched to a gene: 10. The CDR3 DNA reads as TGCGCCAGCAGTCACCCGGGACAGTCTCCTCACGAGCAGTACTTC. It encodes CASSHPGQSPHEQYF.

The V gene is TRBV12-3 or TRBV12-4, the J gene TRBJ1-1, with D perhaps matching TRBD1 (6 bases). The V gene lost 7 bases and the J gene lost 0 bases, with 12 bases spanning the gap. The CDR3 totals 14 residues. The CDR3 loop reads CASTLGGVNTEAFF. CDR3 coding DNA: TGTGCCAGCACTCTAGGGGGGGTGAACACTGAAGCTTTCTTT.

The CDR3 loop is CASSTTAATNEKLFF. In DNA form, the CDR3 reads TGTGCCAGTAGTACAACAGCTGCAACTAATGAAAAACTGTTTTTT. V usage is TRBV19 and J usage is TRBJ1-4; D unresolved. This CDR3 has 15 amino acids. With 4 bases removed from V and 0 bases from J, the gap between germline ends came to 9 bases. Germline V gene lookup returns CDR1 LNHDA and CDR2 SQIVND (reference sequence).

The V call is TRBV2, the J call TRBJ2-7; D gene uncertain. The V gene's germline CDR1 is SNHLY and CDR2 FYNNEI. Trimming removed 8 bases at V and 0 bases at J, with 14 bases between. The CDR3 contains 14 residues. The DNA for the CDR3 is TGTGCCAGCGCGGCGGCCCCAGGCTCCTACGAGCAGTACTTC. This sequence encodes CASAAAPGSYEQYF.

V usage is TRBV6-5 and J usage is TRBJ2-7; D is uncertain. The CDR3 totals 17 residues. The germline V and J ends were trimmed by 2 bases and 0 bases, with 17 bases remaining between them. The germline V gene encodes CDR1 MNHEY and CDR2 SVGAGI. The CDR3 sequence: CASSYTSPAALSYEQYF. CDR3 bases: TGTGCCAGCAGTTACACGAGTCCGGCGGCTCTCTCCTACGAGCAGTACTTC.

V and J are TRBV5-1 and TRBJ2-2; TRBD2 matches at 9 bases. This CDR3 region has 16 residues. Germline V CDR1 and CDR2: SGHRS, YFSETQ. After removal of 1 base from V and 0 bases from J, the junction contained 1 base not matched to a gene. The CDR3 loop reads CASSLSSGTNTGELFF. CDR3 nucleotides: TGCGCCAGCAGCTTGTCTAGCGGGACGAACACCGGGGAGCTGTTTTTT. Together with reference TRBV5-1 and TRBJ2-2, the CDR3 gives the full variable domain: KAGVTQTPRYLIKTRGQQVTLSCSPISGHRSVSWYQQTPGQGLQFLFEYFSETQRNKGNFPGRFSGRQFSNSRSEMNVSTLELGDSALYLCASSLSSGTNTGELFFGEGSRLTVL.

This sequence joins TRBV6-5 and TRBJ2-7, with 7 bases matching TRBD2. CDR1 is MNHEY and CDR2 is SVGAGI in the germline V gene. This CDR3 spans 15 amino acids. Unmatched junction bases numbered 9, after V lost 4 bases and J lost 3 bases. The CDR3 DNA follows: TGTGCCAGCAGTTCCCCTGGGGCGGGGGACTACGAGCAGTACTTC. It yields the protein CASSSPGAGDYEQYF.

The rearrangement uses TRBV27 and TRBJ2-5; TRBD2 aligns across 13 bases. J lost 2 bases, V lost 5 bases, and 5 bases had no gene match. The V gene's germline CDR1 is MNHEY and CDR2 SMNVEV (reference sequence). The CDR3 consists of 16 residues. This chain's CDR3 is CASSPTSGRGQETQYF. CDR3 bases: TGTGCCAGCAGTCCCACTAGCGGGAGGGGGCAAGAGACCCAGTACTTC.